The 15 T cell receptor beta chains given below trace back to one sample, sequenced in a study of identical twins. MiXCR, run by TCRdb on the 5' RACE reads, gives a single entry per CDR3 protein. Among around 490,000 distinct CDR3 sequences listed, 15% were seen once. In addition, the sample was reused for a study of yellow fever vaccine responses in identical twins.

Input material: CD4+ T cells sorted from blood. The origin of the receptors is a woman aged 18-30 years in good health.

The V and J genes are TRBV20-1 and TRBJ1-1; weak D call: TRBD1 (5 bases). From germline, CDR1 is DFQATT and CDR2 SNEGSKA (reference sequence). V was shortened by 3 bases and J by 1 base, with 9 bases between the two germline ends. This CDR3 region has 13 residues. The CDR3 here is CSASQGGNTEAFF. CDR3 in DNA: TGCAGTGCTAGTCAGGGAGGGAACACTGAAGCTTTCTTT.

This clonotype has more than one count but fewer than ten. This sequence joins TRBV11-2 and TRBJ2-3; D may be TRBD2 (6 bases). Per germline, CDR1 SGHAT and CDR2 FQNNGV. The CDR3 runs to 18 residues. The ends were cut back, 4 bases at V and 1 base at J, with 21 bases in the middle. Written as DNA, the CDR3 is TGTGCCAGCAGCTCCGGGAGAAACAGCCCTAGAGGCACAGATACGCAGTATTTT. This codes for CASSSGRNSPRGTDTQYF.

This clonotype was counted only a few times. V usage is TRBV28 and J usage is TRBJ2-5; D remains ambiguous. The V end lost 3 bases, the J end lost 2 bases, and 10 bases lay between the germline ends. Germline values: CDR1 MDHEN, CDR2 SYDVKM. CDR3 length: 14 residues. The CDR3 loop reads CASSLLESQETQYF. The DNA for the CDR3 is TGTGCCAGCAGTTTGCTGGAGTCTCAAGAGACCCAGTACTTC.

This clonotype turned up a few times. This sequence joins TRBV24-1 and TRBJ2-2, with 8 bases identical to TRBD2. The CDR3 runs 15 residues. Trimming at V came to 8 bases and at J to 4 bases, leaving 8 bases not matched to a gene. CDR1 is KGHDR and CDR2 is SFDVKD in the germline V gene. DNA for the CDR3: TGTGCCACCAAGGGAGCGGGAGTTAGCACCGGGGAGCTGTTTTTT. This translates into CATKGAGVSTGELFF.

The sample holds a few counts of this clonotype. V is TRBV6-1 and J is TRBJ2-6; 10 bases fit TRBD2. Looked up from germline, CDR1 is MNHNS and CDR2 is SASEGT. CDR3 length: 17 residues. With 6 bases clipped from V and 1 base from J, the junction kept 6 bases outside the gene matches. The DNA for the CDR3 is TGTGCCAGCAGGACACTAGCGGGAAATTCTGGGGCCAACGTCCTGACTTTC. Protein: CASRTLAGNSGANVLTF.

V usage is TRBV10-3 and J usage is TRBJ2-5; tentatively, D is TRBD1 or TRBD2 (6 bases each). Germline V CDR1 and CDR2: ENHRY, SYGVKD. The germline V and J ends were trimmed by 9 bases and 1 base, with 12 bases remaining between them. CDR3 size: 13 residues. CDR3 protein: CAIHGGLQETQYF. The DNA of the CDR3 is TGTGCCATTCACGGGGGCCTCCAAGAGACCCAGTACTTC.

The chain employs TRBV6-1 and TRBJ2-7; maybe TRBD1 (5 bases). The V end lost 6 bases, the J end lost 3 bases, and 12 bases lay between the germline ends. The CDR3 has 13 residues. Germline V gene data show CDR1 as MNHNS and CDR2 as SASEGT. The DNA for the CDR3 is TGTGCCAGCAGCCAAGGGGTCCGCTACGAGCAGTACGTC. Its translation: CASSQGVRYEQYV.

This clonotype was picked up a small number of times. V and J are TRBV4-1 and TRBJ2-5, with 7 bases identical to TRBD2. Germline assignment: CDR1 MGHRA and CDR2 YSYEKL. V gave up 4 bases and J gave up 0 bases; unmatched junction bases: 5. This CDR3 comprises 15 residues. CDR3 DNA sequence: TGCGCCAGCAGCCTCAGCGGGGTGTACCAAGAGACCCAGTACTTC. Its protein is CASSLSGVYQETQYF.

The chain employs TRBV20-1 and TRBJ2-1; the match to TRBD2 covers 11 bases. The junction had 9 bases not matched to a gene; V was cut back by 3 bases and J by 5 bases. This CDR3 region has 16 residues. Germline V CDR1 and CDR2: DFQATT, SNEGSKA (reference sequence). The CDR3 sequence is CSASPHTSGRDNEQFF. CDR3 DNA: TGCAGTGCTAGTCCGCATACTAGCGGGAGAGACAATGAGCAGTTCTTC.

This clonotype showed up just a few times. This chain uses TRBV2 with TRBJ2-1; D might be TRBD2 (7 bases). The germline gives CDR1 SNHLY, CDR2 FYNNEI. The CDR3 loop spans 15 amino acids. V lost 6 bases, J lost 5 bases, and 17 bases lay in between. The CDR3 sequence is CASSVRGRGDNEQFF. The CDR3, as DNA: TGTGCCAGCAGCGTCCGGGGGAGGGGGGACAATGAGCAGTTCTTC.

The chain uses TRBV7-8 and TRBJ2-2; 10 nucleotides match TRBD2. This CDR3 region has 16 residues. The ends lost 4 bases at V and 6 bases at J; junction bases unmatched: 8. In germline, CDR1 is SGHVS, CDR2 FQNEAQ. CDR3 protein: CASSYGQRGGPGELFF. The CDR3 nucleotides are TGTGCCAGCAGCTACGGACAGCGGGGGGGCCCCGGGGAGCTGTTTTTT. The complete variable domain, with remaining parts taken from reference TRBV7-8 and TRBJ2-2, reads GAGVSQSPRYKVAKRGQDVALRCDPISGHVSLFWYQQALGQGPEFLTYFQNEAQLDKSGLPSDRFFAERPEGSVSTLKIQRTQQEDSAVYLCASSYGQRGGPGELFFGEGSRLTVL.

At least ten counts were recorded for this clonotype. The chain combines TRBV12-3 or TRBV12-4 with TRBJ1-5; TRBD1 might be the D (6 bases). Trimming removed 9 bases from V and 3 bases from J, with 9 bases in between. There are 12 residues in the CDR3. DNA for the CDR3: TGTGCCAGTACAGGGATCAATCAGCCCCAGCATTTT. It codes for CASTGINQPQHF.

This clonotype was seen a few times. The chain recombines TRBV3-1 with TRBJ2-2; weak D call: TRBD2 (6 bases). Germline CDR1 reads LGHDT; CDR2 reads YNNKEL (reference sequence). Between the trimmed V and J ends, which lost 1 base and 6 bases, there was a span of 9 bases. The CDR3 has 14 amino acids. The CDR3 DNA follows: TGTGCCAGCAGCCAAGCCCCGGGGGCCGGGGAGCTGTTTTTT. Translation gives CASSQAPGAGELFF. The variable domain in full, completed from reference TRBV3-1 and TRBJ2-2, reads DTAVSQTPKYLVTQMGNDKSIKCEQNLGHDTMYWYKQDSKKFLKIMFSYNNKELIINETVPNRFSPKSPDKAHLNLHINSLELGDSAVYFCASSQAPGAGELFFGEGSRLTVL.

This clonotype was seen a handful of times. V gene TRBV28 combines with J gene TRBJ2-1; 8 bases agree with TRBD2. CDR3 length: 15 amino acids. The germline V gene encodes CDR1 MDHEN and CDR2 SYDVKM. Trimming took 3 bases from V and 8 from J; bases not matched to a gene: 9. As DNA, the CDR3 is TGTGCCAGCAGTTTTCAGGTAGCGGGGAGGCATGAGCAGTTCTTC. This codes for CASSFQVAGRHEQFF.

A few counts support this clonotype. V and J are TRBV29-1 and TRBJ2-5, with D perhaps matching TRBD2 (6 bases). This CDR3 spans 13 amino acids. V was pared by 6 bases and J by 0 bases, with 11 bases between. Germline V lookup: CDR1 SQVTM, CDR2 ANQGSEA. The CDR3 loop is CSVWGGYQETQYF. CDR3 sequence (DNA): TGCAGCGTGTGGGGAGGATACCAAGAGACCCAGTACTTC.